This paragraph reports one T cell receptor (beta chain). The clone's antigen remains unknown. The input lacks base qualities; no much larger clone sits a single base away. The sample comes from a study of vaccination effects on CD4 cells after COVID-19 (dated by TCRdb to the early 2020s). For the wider study: In the ViraFEST assay, PBMC were stimulated with viral peptide pools, and antigen-specific CD4+ T cell clonotypes were then identified by expansion using TCR sequencing. The study compared SARS-CoV-2 spike-specific CD4+ TCR repertoires before and after mRNA vaccination in COVID-19 convalescent patients and infection-naive vaccine recipients. Across the study, the median time from the second dose to post-vaccine sampling was 72 days (range 14 to 241). Some 1.9 million PBMC per well were cultured with approximately 10 ug/ml peptides in IMDM containing around 4.6% human AB serum, about 9 IU/ml IL-2 and gentamicin. A total of 10 COVID-19 convalescent patients and a few SARS-CoV-2-naive healthy vaccine recipients were included in the full study. The Oncomine TCR Beta short-read assay on an Illumina iSeq 100 was used to sequence cultures from other donors in the study.

Taken from the germline V gene, the CDR1 and CDR2 loops are ENHRY and SYGVKD. Trimming removed 2 bases from V and 1 base from J, leaving 8 bases between the germline ends. CDR3 length: 14 amino acids, cysteine to phenylalanine. CDR3 DNA only is kept here, 42 bases in frame from base 1. After about 9 days of culture, CD4+ T cells were isolated with the EasySep CD4+ T cell isolation kit. Each participant got two doses of an mRNA SARS-CoV-2 vaccine, either BNT162b2 or mRNA-1273. The absence of prior SARS-CoV-2 infection in healthy vaccine recipients was confirmed by negative nucleocapsid antibodies before and after vaccination. On days 3 and 7, half of the culture medium was replaced with fresh IL-2-containing medium. Unless otherwise noted, each peptide stimulation condition was cultured in triplicate wells. Using Ficoll-Paque Plus gradient centrifugation, PBMC were separated from whole blood and then either used fresh or cryopreserved at -140C. Genomic DNA was extracted from cultured CD4+ T cells with the QIAamp micro DNA kit.

Broad study findings and their caveats: The study was limited by a small number of convalescent patients, and early post-infection timepoints were lacking. In healthy vaccine recipients, vaccine-induced clones were almost all SARS-CoV-2 mono-reactive, with only 1 of 255 being cross-reactive with common cold coronaviruses. Marked clonal contraction was observed in both infection-induced and vaccine-induced clones at late post-vaccination timepoints, consistent with waning T cell responses.

Library preparation was by the immunoSEQ multiplex PCR assay. DNA from the cultured, isolated CD4+ T cells was subjected to TCR beta CDR3 sequencing. The paper's processing steps were these. Non-productive TCR sequences were removed and reads were trimmed to the CDR3 region, keeping CDR3s of at least 7 amino acids. The MANAFEST web app was used to pick out antigen-specific clonotypes by comparing their expansion in peptide wells with that in reference cultures. Positive clones required FDR<0.05 expansion versus reference and all other wells, odds ratio above 5, and frequency above 0.1% in two replicate wells. A clonotype was defined as cross-reactive if the clonotype was significantly expanded both in SARS-CoV-2 spike wells and in at least one common cold coronavirus spike condition. Using the stringdist R package, CDR3 similarity was measured by Levenshtein distance, and unrooted trees were constructed with ape in R 3.6.1. TCRdb took this table from immuneACCESS and kept in-frame rearrangements with V and J called. Such tables lack part of the clones; where checked against another copy, unresolved V genes explain under half of the gap, and the rest is unexplained. That table gives V, J and clone size, and the DNA gave D and trimming. The sample table shows about 73,000 clones, and nearly 75% are seen once. The biggest ten clones account for roughly 2.3% of the sample.

The source material was CD4+ T cells from PBMCs cultured without peptide, sampled after COVID-19 vaccination. The V gene is TRBV10-3 and the J gene is TRBJ1-1; the D region possibly corresponds to TRBD1 (5 bases align). This receptor was obtained from a human donor who received a COVID-19 vaccine. This receptor has the CDR3 CAISEITGNTEAFF. The sequenced DNA: TGTGCCATCAGTGAGATAACAGGGAACACTGAAGCTTTCTTT.